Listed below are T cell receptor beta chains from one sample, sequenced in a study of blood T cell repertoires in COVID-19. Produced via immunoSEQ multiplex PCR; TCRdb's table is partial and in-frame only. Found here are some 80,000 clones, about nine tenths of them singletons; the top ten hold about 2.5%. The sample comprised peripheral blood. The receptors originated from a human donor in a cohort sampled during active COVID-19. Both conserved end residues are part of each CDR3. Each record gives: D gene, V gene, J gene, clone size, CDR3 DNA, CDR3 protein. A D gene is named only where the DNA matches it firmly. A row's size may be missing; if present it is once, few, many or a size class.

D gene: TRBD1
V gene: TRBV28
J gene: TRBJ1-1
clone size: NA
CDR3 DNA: TGTGCCAGCAGCCCAGGGGGCACTGAAGCTTTCTTT
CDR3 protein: CASSPGGTEAFF

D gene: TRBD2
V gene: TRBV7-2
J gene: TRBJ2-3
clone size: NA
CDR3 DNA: TGTGCCAGCAGCCCCCAATGGACTAGCGTAGGTGTTGATACGCAGTATTTT
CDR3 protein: CASSPQWTSVGVDTQYF

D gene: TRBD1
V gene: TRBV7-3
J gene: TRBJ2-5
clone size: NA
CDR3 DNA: TGTGCCAGCAGCCCAGGACAGGGAAGGAGGGAGACCCAGTACTTC
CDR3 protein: CASSPGQGRRETQYF

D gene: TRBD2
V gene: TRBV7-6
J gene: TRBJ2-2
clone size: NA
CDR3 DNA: TGTGCCAGCAGCTGGTTATCGGGACTAGAATTAACCGGGGAGCTGTTTTTT
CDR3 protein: CASSWLSGLELTGELFF

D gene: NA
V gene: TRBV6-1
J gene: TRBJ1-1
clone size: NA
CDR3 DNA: TGTGCCAGCAGTGGCACCCGACAGGCAGGGTACACTGAAGCTTTCTTT
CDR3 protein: CASSGTRQAGYTEAFF

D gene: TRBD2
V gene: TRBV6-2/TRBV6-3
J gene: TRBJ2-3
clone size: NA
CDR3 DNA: TGTGCCAGCAGTCGCAGCGGGGGGGCAGATACGCAGTATTTT
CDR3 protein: CASSRSGGADTQYF

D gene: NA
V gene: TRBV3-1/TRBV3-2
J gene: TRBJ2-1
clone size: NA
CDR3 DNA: TGTGCCAGCAGTCGAGGGGCAGGGGACAATGAGCAGTTCTTC
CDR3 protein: CASSRGAGDNEQFF

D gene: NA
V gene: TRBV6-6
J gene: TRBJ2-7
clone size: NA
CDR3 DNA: TGTGCCAGCAGTGATAGTCGGGGGACCTACGAGCAGTACTTC
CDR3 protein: CASSDSRGTYEQYF

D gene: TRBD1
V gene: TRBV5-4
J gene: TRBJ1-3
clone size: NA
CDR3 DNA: TGTGCCAGCAGCGCGACAGGGGGCGAGGGAACCATATATTTT
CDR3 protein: CASSATGGEGTIYF

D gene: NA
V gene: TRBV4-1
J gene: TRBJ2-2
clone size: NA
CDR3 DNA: TGCGCCAGCCGTGGAGCAAACACCGGGGAGCTGTTTTTT
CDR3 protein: CASRGANTGELFF

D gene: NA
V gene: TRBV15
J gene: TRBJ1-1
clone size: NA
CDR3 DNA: TGTGCCACCAGCATCCAACGGGGGGGAGAGGCTTTCTTT
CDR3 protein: CATSIQRGGEAFF

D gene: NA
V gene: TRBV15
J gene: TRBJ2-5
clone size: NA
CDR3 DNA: TGTGCCACCAGCAGAGATCGGGTGTGGGGCCCCCAAAAGGAGACCCAGTACTTC
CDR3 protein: CATSRDRVWGPQKETQYF

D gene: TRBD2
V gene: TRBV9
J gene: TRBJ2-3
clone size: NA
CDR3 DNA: TGTGCCAGCAGTGCCCAACTCCTGGGACTAGCGGGTATAAGCACAGATACGCAGTATTTT
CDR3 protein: CASSAQLLGLAGISTDTQYF

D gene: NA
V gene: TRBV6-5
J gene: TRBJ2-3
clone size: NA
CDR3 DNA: TGTGCCAGCAGTTACTCCCCGGTTAGCACAGATACGCAGTATTTT
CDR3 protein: CASSYSPVSTDTQYF

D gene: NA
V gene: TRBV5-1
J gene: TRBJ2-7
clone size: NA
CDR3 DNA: TGCGCCAGCAGCTTGGTCCAGGGCGCCTACGAGCAGTACTTC
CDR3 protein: CASSLVQGAYEQYF

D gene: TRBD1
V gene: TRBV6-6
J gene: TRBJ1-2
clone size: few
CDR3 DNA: TGTGCCAGCAGTTACGGGACAGGGGACTATGGCTACACCTTC
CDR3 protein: CASSYGTGDYGYTF

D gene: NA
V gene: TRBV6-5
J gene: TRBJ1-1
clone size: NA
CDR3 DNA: TGTGCCAGCAGAATTAGAACTGAAGCTTTCTTT
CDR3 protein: CASRIRTEAFF

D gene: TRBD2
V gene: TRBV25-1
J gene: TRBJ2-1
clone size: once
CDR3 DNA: TGTGCCAGCAGTGATCACCTAGCGGGGGGCTACAATGAGCAGTTCTTC
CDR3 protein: CASSDHLAGGYNEQFF